This TCR beta chain was recorded in a study of T cells in Graves' hyperthyroidism and ophthalmopathy. Amplified regions were TCR beta CDR3 sequences from RNA transcripts. A set of HTBI primers served as the primers for a first-round RT-PCR of the TCR CDR3. TCRdb re-called the multiplex PCR reads with MiXCR, one entry per CDR3 protein. Among fewer than 350,000 distinct CDR3 sequences listed, about 14% were seen once. Study-level points and caveats: For ophthalmopathy, model prediction preceded onset by a median around 7 months.

CDR1 MNHEY and CDR2 SVGEGT come from the germline V gene. The V end was cut by 0 bases, the J end by 6 bases, with 12 bases between. This CDR3 spans 15 amino acids. This clonotype was observed many times. The antigen is unknown. With a duration under 2 months, the hyperthyroidism was newly diagnosed in patients aged 18 to 65. Reasons for excluding patients were uncontrolled infection, other autoimmune disease, pregnancy or lactation. PBMCs were sourced from more than 9 ml fresh peripheral blood. The sample consisted of blood. This receptor was obtained from a woman in her 30s with Graves' hyperthyroidism that later progressed to Graves' ophthalmopathy. The chain combines TRBV6-2 or TRBV6-3 with TRBJ1-5; D unresolved. This chain's CDR3 is CASSYSNGLRQPQHF. In DNA form, the CDR3 reads TGTGCCAGCAGTTACTCGAACGGGCTCCGTCAGCCCCAGCATTTT.